This TCR beta chain was identified during a study of post-analysis software for immune sequencing data. Overall study context: The courses of disease that were included comprised relapsing-remitting, secondary progressive and progressive-relapsing multiple sclerosis. Study-wide results and limits: About 5 TRBV segments occurring more often in patients than controls included TRBV5-6, TRBV5-1 and TRBV20-1. Multiple sclerosis patients had significantly lower normalized Chao1 diversity than controls. By F measure, samples from a shared preparation batch strongly co-clustered.

V lost 2 bases, J lost 4 bases, and 11 bases lay in between. Germline CDR1 and CDR2: MNHEY and SVGEGT. The CDR3 is 14 residues long. Unique molecular identifiers had been added to the TCR beta cDNA libraries. TCRdb re-called the PCR reads with MiXCR, one entry per CDR3 protein. Among about 810,000 distinct CDR3 sequences listed, roughly half were seen once. This clonotype was seen a few times. Its target is unknown. The source of this sequence is a girl aged 10 to 17 with multiple sclerosis. Sequencing input: blood. The chain carries TRBV6-2 or TRBV6-3 and TRBJ1-1; D might be TRBD1 (5 bases). CDR3 in amino acids: CASSYGGIGTEAFF. In nucleotides, the CDR3 is TGTGCCAGCAGTTACGGGGGTATTGGCACTGAAGCTTTCTTT.